The source of this TCR beta chain is a study of T cell responses to AZD1222 COVID-19 vaccine (dated by TCRdb to about 2021). Background for the entire study: AZD1222 recipients with second doses at about 4 weeks or about 12 weeks were pooled, because spike-specific TCR depth and breadth did not differ between schedules. TCR sequencing was performed for fewer than 250 trial participants, of whom approximately 200 were given two doses of AZD1222 and roughly 25 were given two doses of MenACWY control vaccine. Trial participants were enrolled by age into subgroups of 18-55, 56-69 and 70-plus years, and roughly 150, 30 and 60 TCR-sequenced participants, respectively, were included in these subgroups.

The investigation overall reported the following: No day 14 peak-response samples were available, so repertoires were characterized only after the peak T cell response. Vaccine-associated CD4 TCRs spanned the whole spike protein, with dominant responses in regions 160-218 and 743-854. Most participants were white British and females outnumbered males, and the authors suggested that clonal diversity may have been underestimated. Conclusions about previously exposed vaccinees are limited, since just 5 or 6 AZD1222 recipients were seropositive for SARS-CoV-2 at baseline. A significant rise in spike-specific TCR breadth and depth was observed after two AZD1222 doses relative to day 0 and relative to MenACWY recipients. The 56-69-year group was small, and its depth increase did not reach significance, likely because of low power. Reportedly, almost half of the unique spike-specific TCRs recognized epitopes lying outside the regions that are mutated in the B.1.351 and B.1.1.7 variants.

For CDR1 and CDR2, the germline V gene (reference sequence) lists SEHNR and FQNEAQ. The CDR3 holds 14 amino acids from the cysteine to the phenylalanine. Only the CDR3 region is kept as DNA, spanning 42 bases read in frame from base 1. Trimming at the junction amounts to 4 bases on V and 8 bases on J, and the germline ends lie 14 bases apart. Points on this clone: Its antigen remains undetermined. Per-nucleotide qualities are absent, and no much larger clonotype sits a single base away.

The CDR3 regions of human TCRbeta chains were analyzed by immunosequencing. Turning to the authors' computational methods: Repertoire TCRs were matched against a reference library of SARS-CoV-2-specific TCRs generated with the MIRA antigen-specificity platform. Breadth was defined as the fraction of unique TCRs that were SARS-CoV-2-associated. Depth was defined as the fraction of total T cells that were SARS-CoV-2-associated. Using the MIRA data, each spike-specific TCR was assigned both to the spike region to which the TCR was reactive and to a CD4 or CD8 class. Log10-transformed breadth and depth values were compared by one-way ANOVA with Sidak's multiple comparisons tests. Held by TCRdb, this immuneACCESS table contains in-frame sequences only and omits some clones. Under half of the omission traces to an unresolved V gene where checked; the cause of the rest is unknown. Clone size and V and J calls were adopted from that table, with D and trimming inferred from the DNA. This sample gives 100,000 to 150,000 clones in total; around 86% of them show up just once. The ten top clones hold 7.7% of the sample.

What the time point label conveys for this sample: baseline before first vaccination. The vaccinee samples were drawn from two UK trials, COV001 and COV002, one of which was a single-blind randomized controlled phase 2/3 trial testing AZD1222 (ChAdOx1 nCoV-19) in healthy adults. Trial participant PBMC samples were collected at day 0 and day 28 after the second dose for TCRbeta chain sequencing. The V gene is TRBV7-9 and the J gene is TRBJ1-4; a weak D assignment points to TRBD1 (6 bases agree). The clonotype originates from an adult in good health. The source material was peripheral blood, sampled on day 0 of AZD1222 vaccination. The CDR3 protein sequence reads: CASSSTGLGEKLFF. The sequenced DNA is TGTGCCAGCAGCTCCACAGGGCTGGGAGAAAAACTGTTTTTT.